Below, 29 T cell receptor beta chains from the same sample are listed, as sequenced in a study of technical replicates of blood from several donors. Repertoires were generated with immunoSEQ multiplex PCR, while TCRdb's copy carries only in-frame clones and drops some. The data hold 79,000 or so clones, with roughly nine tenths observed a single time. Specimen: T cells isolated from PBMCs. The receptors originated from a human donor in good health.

As DNA, the CDR3 is TGTGCCAGCAGCCCCGCTGGGGGGGGGACTTCGGGCAATGAGCAGTTCTTC. Protein product: CASSPAGGGTSGNEQFF. The V and J genes are TRBV7-9 and TRBJ2-1, with 7 bases identical to TRBD2. CDR1 SEHNR and CDR2 FQNEAQ come from the germline V gene (reference sequence). V was pared by 5 bases and J by 6 bases, with 16 bases of the junction left unmatched. The CDR3 runs 17 residues.

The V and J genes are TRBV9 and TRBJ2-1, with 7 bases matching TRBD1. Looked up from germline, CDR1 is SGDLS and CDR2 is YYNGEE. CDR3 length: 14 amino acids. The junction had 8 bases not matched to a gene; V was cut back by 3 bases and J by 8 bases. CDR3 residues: CASSEHRGYDEQFF. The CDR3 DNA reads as TGTGCCAGCAGCGAACACAGGGGATACGATGAGCAGTTCTTC.

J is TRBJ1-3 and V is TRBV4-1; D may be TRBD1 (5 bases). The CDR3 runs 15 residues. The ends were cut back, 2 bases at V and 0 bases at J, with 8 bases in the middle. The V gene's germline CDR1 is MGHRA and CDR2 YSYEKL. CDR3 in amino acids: CASSQWGSSGNTIYF. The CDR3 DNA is TGCGCCAGCAGCCAATGGGGCAGCTCTGGAAACACCATATATTTT.

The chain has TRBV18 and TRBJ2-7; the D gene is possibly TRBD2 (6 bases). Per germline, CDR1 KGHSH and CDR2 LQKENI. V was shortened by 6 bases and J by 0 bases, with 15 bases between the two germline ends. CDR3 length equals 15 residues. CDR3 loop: CASSPGASVSYEQYF. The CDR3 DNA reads TGTGCCAGCTCGCCTGGGGCTAGCGTCTCCTACGAGCAGTACTTC.

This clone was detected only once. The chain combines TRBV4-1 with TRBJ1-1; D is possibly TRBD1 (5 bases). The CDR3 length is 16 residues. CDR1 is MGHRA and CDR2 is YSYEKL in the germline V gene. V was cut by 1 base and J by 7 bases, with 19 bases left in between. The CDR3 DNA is TGCGCCAGCAGCCAAGTGATCCAGGGCGTTTCGAGTGAAGCTTTCTTT. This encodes CASSQVIQGVSSEAFF.

CDR3 sequence (DNA): TGTGCCATCAGTGAGGAGGCTAGCGGTGCCTACGAGCAGTACTTC. Amino acids: CAISEEASGAYEQYF. The V and J genes are TRBV10-3 and TRBJ2-7; 7 nucleotides align to TRBD2. The trim removed 2 bases at V and 2 bases at J, leaving 6 bases unmatched. CDR3 size: 15 residues. Germline lookup yields CDR1 ENHRY and CDR2 SYGVKD.

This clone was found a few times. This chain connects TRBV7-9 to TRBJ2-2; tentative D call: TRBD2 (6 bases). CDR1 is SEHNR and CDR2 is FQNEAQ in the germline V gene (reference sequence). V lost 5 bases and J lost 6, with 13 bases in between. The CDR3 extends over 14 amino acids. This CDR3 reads CASSAGGAAGELFF. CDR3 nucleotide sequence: TGTGCCAGCAGCGCTGGAGGGGCGGCCGGGGAGCTGTTTTTT. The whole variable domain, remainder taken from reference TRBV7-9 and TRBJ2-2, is DTGVSQNPRHKITKRGQNVTFRCDPISEHNRLYWYRQTLGQGPEFLTYFQNEAQLEKSRLLSDRFSAERPKGSFSTLEIQRTEQGDSAMYLCASSAGGAAGELFFGEGSRLTVL.

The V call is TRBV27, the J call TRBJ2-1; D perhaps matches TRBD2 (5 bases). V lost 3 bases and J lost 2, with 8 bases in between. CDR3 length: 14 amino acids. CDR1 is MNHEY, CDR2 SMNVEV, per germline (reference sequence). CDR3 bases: TGTGCCAGCAGTTTTCGGGGAACCTACAATGAGCAGTTCTTC. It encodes CASSFRGTYNEQFF.

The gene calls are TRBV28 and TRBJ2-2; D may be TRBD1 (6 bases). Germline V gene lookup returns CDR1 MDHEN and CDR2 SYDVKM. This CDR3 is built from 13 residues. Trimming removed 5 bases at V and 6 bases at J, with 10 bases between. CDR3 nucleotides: TGTGCCAGCAGTCGACAGGTCCCCGGGGAGCTGTTTTTT. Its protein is CASSRQVPGELFF.

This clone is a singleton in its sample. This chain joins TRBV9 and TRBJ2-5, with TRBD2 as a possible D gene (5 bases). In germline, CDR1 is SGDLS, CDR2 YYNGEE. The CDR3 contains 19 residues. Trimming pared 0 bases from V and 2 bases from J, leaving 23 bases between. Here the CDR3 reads CASSVGGWIGTVAQETQYF. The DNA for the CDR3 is TGTGCCAGCAGCGTAGGAGGGTGGATAGGTACAGTGGCACAAGAGACCCAGTACTTC.

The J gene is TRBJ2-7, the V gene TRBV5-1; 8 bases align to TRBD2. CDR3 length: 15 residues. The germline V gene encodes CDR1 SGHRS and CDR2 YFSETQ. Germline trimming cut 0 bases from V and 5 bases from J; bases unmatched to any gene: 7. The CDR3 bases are TGCGCCAGCAGCTTGGAGGGACTAGGGATCCACGAGCAGTACTTC. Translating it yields CASSLEGLGIHEQYF. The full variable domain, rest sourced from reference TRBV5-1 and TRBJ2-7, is KAGVTQTPRYLIKTRGQQVTLSCSPISGHRSVSWYQQTPGQGLQFLFEYFSETQRNKGNFPGRFSGRQFSNSRSEMNVSTLELGDSALYLCASSLEGLGIHEQYFGPGTRLTVT.

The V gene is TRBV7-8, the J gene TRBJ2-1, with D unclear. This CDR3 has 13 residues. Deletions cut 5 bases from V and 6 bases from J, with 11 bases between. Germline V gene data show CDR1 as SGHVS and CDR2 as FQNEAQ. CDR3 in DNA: TGTGCCAGCAGCCCCCGAACGGGCAATGAGCAGTTCTTC. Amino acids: CASSPRTGNEQFF.

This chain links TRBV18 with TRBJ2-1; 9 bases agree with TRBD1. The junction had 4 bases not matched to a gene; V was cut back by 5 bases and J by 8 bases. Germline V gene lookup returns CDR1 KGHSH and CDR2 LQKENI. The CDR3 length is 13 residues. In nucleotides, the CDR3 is TGTGCCAGCTCATTTAGGACAGGGGATGAGCAGTTCTTC. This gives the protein CASSFRTGDEQFF. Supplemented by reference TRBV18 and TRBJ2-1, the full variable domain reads NAGVMQNPRHLVRRRGQEARLRCSPMKGHSHVYWYRQLPEEGLKFMVYLQKENIIDESGMPKERFSAEFPKEGPSILRIQQVVRGDSAAYFCASSFRTGDEQFFGPGTRLTVL.

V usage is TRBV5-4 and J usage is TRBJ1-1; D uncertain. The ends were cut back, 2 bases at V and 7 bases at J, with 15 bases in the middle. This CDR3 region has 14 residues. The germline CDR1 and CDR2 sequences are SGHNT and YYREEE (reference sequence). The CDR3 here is CASSFMRSFDEAFF. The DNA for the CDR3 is TGTGCCAGCAGCTTTATGCGCTCTTTCGATGAAGCTTTCTTT.

The CDR3 region has the DNA TGCGCCAGCAGCCAGCACCCCGAGGGGGCTGGATACAATGAGCAGTTCTTC. It codes for CASSQHPEGAGYNEQFF. The chain uses TRBV4-1 and TRBJ2-1; 7 nucleotides align to TRBD1. This CDR3 is built from 17 residues. Unmatched junction bases numbered 12, after V lost 3 bases and J lost 4 bases. Germline V CDR1 and CDR2: MGHRA, YSYEKL.

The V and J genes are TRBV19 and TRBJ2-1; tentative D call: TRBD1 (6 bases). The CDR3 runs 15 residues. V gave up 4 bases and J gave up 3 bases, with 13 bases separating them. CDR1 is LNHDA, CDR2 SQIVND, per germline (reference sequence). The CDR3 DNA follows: TGTGCCAGTAGTAGCGTAGGGGGTATCTACAATGAGCAGTTCTTC. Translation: CASSSVGGIYNEQFF.

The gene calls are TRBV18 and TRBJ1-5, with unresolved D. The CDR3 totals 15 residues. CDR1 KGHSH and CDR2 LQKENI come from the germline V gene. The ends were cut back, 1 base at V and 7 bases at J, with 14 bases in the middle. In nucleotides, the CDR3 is TGTGCCAGCTCACCACGTCAGGCGGCGGGGCAGCCCCAGCATTTT. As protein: CASSPRQAAGQPQHF.

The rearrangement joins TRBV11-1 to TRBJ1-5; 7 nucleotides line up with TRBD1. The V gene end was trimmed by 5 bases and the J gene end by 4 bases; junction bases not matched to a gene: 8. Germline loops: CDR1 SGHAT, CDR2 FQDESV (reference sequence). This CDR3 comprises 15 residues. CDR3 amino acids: CASSTTGDPNQPQHF. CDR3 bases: TGTGCCAGCAGCACCACAGGGGACCCGAATCAGCCCCAGCATTTT.

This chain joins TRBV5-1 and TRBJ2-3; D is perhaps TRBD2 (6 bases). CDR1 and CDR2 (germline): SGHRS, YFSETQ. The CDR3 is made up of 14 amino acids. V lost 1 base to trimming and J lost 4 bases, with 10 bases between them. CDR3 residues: CASSLIREADTQYF. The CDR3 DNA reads TGCGCCAGCAGCTTGATCAGGGAGGCAGATACGCAGTATTTT.

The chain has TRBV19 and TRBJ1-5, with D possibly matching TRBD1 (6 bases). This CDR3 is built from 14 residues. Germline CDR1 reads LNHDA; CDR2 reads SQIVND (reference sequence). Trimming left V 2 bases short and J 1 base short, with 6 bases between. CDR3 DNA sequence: TGTGCCAGTAGTATAAGGGGGAGCAATCAGCCCCAGCATTTT. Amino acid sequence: CASSIRGSNQPQHF.

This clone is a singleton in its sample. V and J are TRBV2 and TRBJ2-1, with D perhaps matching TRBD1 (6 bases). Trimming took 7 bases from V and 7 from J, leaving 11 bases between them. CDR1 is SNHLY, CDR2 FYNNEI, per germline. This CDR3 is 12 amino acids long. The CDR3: CASKRGMNEQFF. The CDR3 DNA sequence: TGTGCCAGCAAGAGGGGGATGAATGAGCAGTTCTTC.

CDR3 nucleotide sequence: TGTGCCAGCAATCAGAACACTGAAGCTTTCTTT. Translation: CASNQNTEAFF. The V gene is TRBV6-1, the J gene TRBJ1-1; D is ambiguous. CDR1 MNHNS and CDR2 SASEGT come from the germline V gene. V lost 7 bases and J lost 1, with 4 bases in between. The CDR3 has 11 residues.

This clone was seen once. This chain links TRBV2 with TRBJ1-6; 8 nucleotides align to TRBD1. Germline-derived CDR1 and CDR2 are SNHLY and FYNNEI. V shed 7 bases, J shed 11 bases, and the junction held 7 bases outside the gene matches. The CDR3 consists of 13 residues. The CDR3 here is CASNGQGSAPLHF. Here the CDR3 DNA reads TGTGCCAGCAACGGACAGGGTTCGGCACCCCTCCACTTT.

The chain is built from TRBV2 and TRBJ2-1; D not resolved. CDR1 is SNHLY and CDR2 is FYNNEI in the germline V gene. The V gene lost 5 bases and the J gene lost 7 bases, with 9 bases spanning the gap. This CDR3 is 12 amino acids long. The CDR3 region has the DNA TGTGCCAGCAGTCTACAGAATAATGAGCAGTTCTTC. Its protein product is CASSLQNNEQFF.

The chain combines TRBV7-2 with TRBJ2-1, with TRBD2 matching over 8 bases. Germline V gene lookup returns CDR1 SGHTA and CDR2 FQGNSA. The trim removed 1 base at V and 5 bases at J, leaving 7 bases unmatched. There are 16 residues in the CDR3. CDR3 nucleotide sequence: TGTGCCAGCAGCTTAGTTCCGGGAGGGCCACACAATGAGCAGTTCTTC. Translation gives CASSLVPGGPHNEQFF.

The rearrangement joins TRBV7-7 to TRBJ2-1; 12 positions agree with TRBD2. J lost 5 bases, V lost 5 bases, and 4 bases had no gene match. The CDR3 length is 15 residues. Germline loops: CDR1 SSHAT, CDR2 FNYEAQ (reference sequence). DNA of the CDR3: TGTGCCAGCAGCCCAGGACTAGCGGGACACAATGAGCAGTTCTTC. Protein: CASSPGLAGHNEQFF.

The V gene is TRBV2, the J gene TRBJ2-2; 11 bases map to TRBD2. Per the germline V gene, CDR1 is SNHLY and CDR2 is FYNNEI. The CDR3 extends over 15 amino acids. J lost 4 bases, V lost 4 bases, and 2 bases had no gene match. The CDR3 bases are TGTGCCAGCAGTGGACTAGCGGGAACCACCGGGGAGCTGTTTTTT. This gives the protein CASSGLAGTTGELFF. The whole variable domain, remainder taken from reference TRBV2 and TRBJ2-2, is EPEVTQTPSHQVTQMGQEVILRCVPISNHLYFYWYRQILGQKVEFLVSFYNNEISEKSEIFDDQFSVERPDGSNFTLKIRSTKLEDSAMYFCASSGLAGTTGELFFGEGSRLTVL.

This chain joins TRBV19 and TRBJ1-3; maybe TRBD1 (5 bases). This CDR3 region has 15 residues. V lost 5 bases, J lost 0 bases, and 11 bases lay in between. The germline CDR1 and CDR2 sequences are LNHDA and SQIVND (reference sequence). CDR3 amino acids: CASSSPGPSGNTIYF. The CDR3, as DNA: TGTGCCAGTAGTTCCCCAGGGCCCTCTGGAAACACCATATATTTT. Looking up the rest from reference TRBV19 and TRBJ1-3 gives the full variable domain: DGGITQSPKYLFRKEGQNVTLSCEQNLNHDAMYWYRQDPGQGLRLIYYSQIVNDFQKGDIAEGYSVSREKKESFPLTVTSAQKNPTAFYLCASSSPGPSGNTIYFGEGSWLTVV.

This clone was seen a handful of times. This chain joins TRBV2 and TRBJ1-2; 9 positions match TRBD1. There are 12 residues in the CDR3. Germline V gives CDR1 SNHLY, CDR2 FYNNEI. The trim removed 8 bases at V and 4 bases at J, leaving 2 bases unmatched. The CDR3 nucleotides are TGTGCCAGCGCGGGACAGGGCTATGGCTACACCTTC. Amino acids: CASAGQGYGYTF.